The T cell receptor (beta chain) under discussion was sequenced for a study of blood T cell repertoires in COVID-19. Study as a whole: COVID-19 samples from acute and convalescent phases originated in the United States, Italy and Spain. Nucleic acid was either cDNA or gDNA, and it came from T cells, B-cell-depleted T cells, or PBMCs.

Assay used: immunoSEQ multiplex PCR; TCRdb lists only in-frame clones, some missing. The data contain around 130,000 clones, roughly 89% of them singletons. The germline V gene encodes CDR1 ENHRY and CDR2 SYGVKD. With V trimmed by 0 bases and J by 5 bases, 14 bases remained unmatched. The CDR3 is made up of 18 amino acids. Sequencing was done on a sample of peripheral blood. The gene calls are TRBV10-3 and TRBJ2-7; TRBD1 matches at 9 bases. This sequence originates from a man aged 50 or older with active or convalescent COVID-19. The CDR3 DNA follows: TGTGCCATCAGTGAGTCGATGACTCCGGGACAGGGTGCCGACGAGCAGTACTTC. This codes for CAISESMTPGQGADEQYF.